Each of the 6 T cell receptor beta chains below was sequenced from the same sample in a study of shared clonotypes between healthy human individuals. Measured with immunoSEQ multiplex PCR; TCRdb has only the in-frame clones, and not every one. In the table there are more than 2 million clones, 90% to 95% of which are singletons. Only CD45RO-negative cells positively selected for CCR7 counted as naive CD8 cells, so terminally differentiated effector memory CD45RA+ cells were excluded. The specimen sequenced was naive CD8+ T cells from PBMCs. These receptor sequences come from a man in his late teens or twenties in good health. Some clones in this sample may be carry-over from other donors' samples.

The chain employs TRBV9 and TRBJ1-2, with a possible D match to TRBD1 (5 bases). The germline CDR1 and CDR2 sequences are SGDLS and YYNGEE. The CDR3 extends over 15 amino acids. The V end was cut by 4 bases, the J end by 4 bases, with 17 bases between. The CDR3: CASSTDTSFVYGYTF. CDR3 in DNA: TGTGCCAGCAGCACGGACACCAGTTTCGTCTATGGCTACACCTTC.

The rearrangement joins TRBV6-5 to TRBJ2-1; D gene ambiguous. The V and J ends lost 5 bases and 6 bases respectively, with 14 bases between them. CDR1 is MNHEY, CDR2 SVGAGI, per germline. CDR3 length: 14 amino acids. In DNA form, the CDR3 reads TGTGCCAGCAGTGTTGGAGATTGGCTCAATGAGCAGTTCTTC. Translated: CASSVGDWLNEQFF.

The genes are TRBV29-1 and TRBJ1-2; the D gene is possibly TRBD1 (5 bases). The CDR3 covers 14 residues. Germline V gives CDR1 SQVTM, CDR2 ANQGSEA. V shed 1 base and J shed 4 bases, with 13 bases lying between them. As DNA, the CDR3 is TGCAGCGTTGAAGCGTCTGACAGCTCCTATGGCTACACCTTC. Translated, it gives CSVEASDSSYGYTF.

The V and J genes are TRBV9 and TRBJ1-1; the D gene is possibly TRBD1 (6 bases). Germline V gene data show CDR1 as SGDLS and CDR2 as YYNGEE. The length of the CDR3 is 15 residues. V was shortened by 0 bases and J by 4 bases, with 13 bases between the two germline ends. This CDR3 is CASSVEGTGRTEAFF. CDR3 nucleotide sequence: TGTGCCAGCAGCGTAGAAGGTACAGGGCGCACTGAAGCTTTCTTT.

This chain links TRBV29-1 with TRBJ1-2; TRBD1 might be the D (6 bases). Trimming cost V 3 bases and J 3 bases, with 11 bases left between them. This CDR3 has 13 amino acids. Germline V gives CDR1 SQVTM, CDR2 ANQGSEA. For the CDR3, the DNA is TGCAGCGTTGACAGGGGTGGTGACTATGGCTACACCTTC. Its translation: CSVDRGGDYGYTF.

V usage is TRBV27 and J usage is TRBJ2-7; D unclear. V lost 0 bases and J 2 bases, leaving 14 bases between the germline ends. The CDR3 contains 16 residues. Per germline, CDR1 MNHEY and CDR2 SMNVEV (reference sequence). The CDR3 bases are TGTGCCAGCAGTTTATCCCGCGGAGAATCCCCCTACGAGCAGTACTTC. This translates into CASSLSRGESPYEQYF.